This TCR beta chain was sequenced for a study of blood T cell repertoires in COVID-19. Study as a whole: T cells, B-cell-depleted T cells, or PBMCs supplied cDNA or gDNA.

V shed 5 bases and J shed 4 bases, with 11 bases lying between them. CDR1 is MNHEY, CDR2 SVGAGI, per germline. The CDR3 totals 13 residues. Repertoires were generated with immunoSEQ multiplex PCR, while TCRdb's copy carries only in-frame clones and drops some. There are about 200,000 clones in the sample; about nine tenths occur only once, and approximately 1.5% lies in the top ten. The TCR originated in a man between 18 and 29 years old with active or convalescent COVID-19. This chain uses TRBV6-5 with TRBJ1-1; no firm D call. The sample was peripheral blood. CDR3 residues: CASSRGFSTEAFF. The CDR3 DNA sequence: TGTGCCAGCAGTAGAGGGTTTAGCACTGAAGCTTTCTTT.